A selection of T cell receptor beta chains follows, all from one sample in a study of T cell responses to AZD1222 COVID-19 vaccine. TCRdb keeps only in-frame clones here, not all; method: immunoSEQ multiplex PCR. The data hold 90,000 to 100,000 clones, with 88% observed a single time. Material: peripheral blood, obtained 28 days after the second AZD1222 dose. These receptor sequences come from an adult who received the AZD1222 COVID-19 vaccine. CDR3s include the opening cysteine and the closing phenylalanine or tryptophan. D genes are given only for firm matches. Not every row has a clone size; where given, it reads once, few, many or a size class.

j_call | d_call | clone_size | v_call | cdr3_aa | cdr3_nt
TRBJ2-7 | - | - | TRBV9 | CASSVGIGAEQYF | TGTGCCAGCAGCGTAGGTATAGGGGCCGAGCAGTACTTC
TRBJ1-2 | TRBD1 | - | TRBV5-1 | CASSQQGANGYTF | TGCGCCAGCAGCCAACAGGGGGCGAATGGCTACACCTTC
TRBJ1-2 | - | - | TRBV19 | CASTLDLLANYGYTF | TGTGCCAGTACCCTAGACCTCTTAGCTAACTATGGCTACACCTTC
TRBJ2-5 | - | few | TRBV5-1 | CASSLEGRRETQYF | TGCGCCAGCAGCTTGGAGGGGAGGCGGGAGACCCAGTACTTC
TRBJ1-2 | TRBD1 | - | TRBV5-1 | CASRTGVGYTF | TGCGCCAGCAGGACAGGGGTCGGCTACACCTTC
TRBJ2-3 | TRBD2 | - | TRBV29-1 | CSVSRGGADTQYF | TGCAGCGTCTCTCGGGGGGGAGCAGATACGCAGTATTTT
TRBJ2-1 | - | - | TRBV27 | CASSLSTPRLYNEQFF | TGTGCCAGCAGTTTAAGCACACCAAGGCTATACAATGAGCAGTTCTTC
TRBJ2-1 | - | few | TRBV7-8 | CASSSLAVSYNEQFF | TGTGCCAGCAGCTCCCTGGCGGTATCCTACAATGAGCAGTTCTTC
TRBJ1-1 | - | - | TRBV15 | CATSRTMNTEAFF | TGTGCCACCAGCAGGACAATGAACACTGAAGCTTTCTTT
TRBJ2-7 | - | once | TRBV3-1/TRBV3-2 | CASSQGHEQYF | TGTGCCAGCAGCCAAGGGCACGAGCAGTACTTC
TRBJ1-1 | - | - | TRBV4-1 | CASSQVFMNTEAFF | TGCGCCAGCAGCCAAGTCTTTATGAACACTGAAGCTTTCTTT
TRBJ2-1 | - | - | TRBV5-1 | CASSLAVRGYNEQFF | TGCGCCAGCAGCTTGGCCGTGCGGGGTTACAATGAGCAGTTCTTC
TRBJ1-1 | TRBD1 | - | TRBV4-1 | CASSQGQGNTEAFF | TGCGCCAGCAGCCAAGGACAGGGGAACACTGAAGCTTTCTTT
TRBJ2-1 | TRBD2 | few | TRBV6-5 | CASSLRLAFSNEQFF | TGTGCCAGCAGTCTGCGACTAGCGTTTAGCAATGAGCAGTTCTTC
TRBJ2-3 | - | - | TRBV6-4 | CASSPRPEDTQYF | TGTGCCAGCAGCCCTCGGCCGGAAGATACGCAGTATTTT
TRBJ1-1 | TRBD1 | - | TRBV19 | CASNRGLGTEAFF | TGTGCCAGTAACAGGGGTTTGGGCACTGAAGCTTTCTTT
TRBJ2-1 | TRBD2 | - | TRBV19 | CASSQELAGGEQFF | TGTGCCAGTAGTCAAGAACTAGCGGGGGGTGAGCAGTTCTTC
TRBJ1-1 | - | - | TRBV20-1 | CSALMNGAFF | TGCAGTGCTCTGATGAACGGAGCTTTCTTT
TRBJ1-3 | TRBD1 | - | TRBV10-2 | CATDRDRGIGNTIYF | TGCGCCACTGACCGGGACAGGGGGATTGGAAACACCATATATTTT
TRBJ2-7 | TRBD2 | - | TRBV7-6 | CASSWGEGTYEQYF | TGTGCCAGCAGCTGGGGGGAGGGGACCTACGAGCAGTACTTC
TRBJ1-3 | TRBD1 | - | TRBV5-1 | CASSSQGRENTIYF | TGCGCCAGCAGCTCACAGGGGCGGGAAAACACCATATATTTT
TRBJ1-2 | TRBD1 | - | TRBV5-8 | CASSRLLRQGMDGYTF | TGTGCCAGCAGCCGACTTCTGAGACAGGGGATGGATGGCTACACCTTC
TRBJ2-7 | - | - | TRBV5-8 | CASSLPGFQRYEQYF | TGTGCCAGCAGCTTGCCGGGGTTTCAACGGTACGAGCAGTACTTC
TRBJ1-1 | - | - | TRBV5-1 | CASRWGNTEAFF | TGCGCCAGCAGATGGGGGAACACTGAAGCTTTCTTT